One and the same sample provided the 10 T cell receptor beta chains below, sequenced in a study of STAT5B mutations in CD4+ large granular lymphocyte leukemia. Repertoires were generated with immunoSEQ multiplex PCR, while TCRdb's copy carries only in-frame clones and drops some. Of 30,000 or so clones in the sample, approximately 79% were seen once. Sequencing input: CD4+ T cells from blood buffy coats. These receptors all stem from a human donor in good health.

V is TRBV6-6 and J is TRBJ2-1; TRBD2 agrees at 13 bases. Germline-derived CDR1 and CDR2 are MNHNY and SVGAGI (reference sequence). V lost 6 bases to trimming and J lost 7 bases; unmatched junction nucleotides: 6. The CDR3 runs to 15 residues. The DNA for the CDR3 is TGTGCCAGCAGCAGCGGGACTAGCGGGGATAATGAGCAGTTCTTC. Amino acids: CASSSGTSGDNEQFF.

V gene TRBV11-2 combines with J gene TRBJ2-1, with D unclear. Trimming stripped 5 bases from V and 6 bases from J, with 11 bases between. This CDR3 region has 13 residues. The germline CDR1 and CDR2 sequences are SGHAT and FQNNGV. The CDR3 bases are TGTGCCAGCAGCCCCTGGAGTTCCAATGAGCAGTTCTTC. Protein: CASSPWSSNEQFF.

The V call is TRBV9, the J call TRBJ2-7; TRBD2 is a possible D gene (6 bases). Trimming removed 4 bases at V and 6 bases at J, with 23 bases between. The CDR3 sequence is 16 residues long. CDR1 and CDR2 (germline): SGDLS, YYNGEE. The CDR3 loop reads CASSLGEVTTRLEQYF. For the CDR3, the DNA is TGTGCCAGCAGCCTAGGGGAGGTGACCACCAGACTCGAGCAGTACTTC.

This chain uses TRBV28 with TRBJ1-5, with D unclear. The CDR3 is 12 amino acids. V was cut by 2 bases and J by 7 bases, with 6 bases left in between. The germline V gene encodes CDR1 MDHEN and CDR2 SYDVKM. The CDR3 nucleotides are TGTGCCAGCAGTTTAAATCGGCAGCCCCAGCATTTT. Its protein is CASSLNRQPQHF.

This clone was counted once. This chain connects TRBV5-1 to TRBJ1-5, with D maybe TRBD1 (6 bases). The germline V gene encodes CDR1 SGHRS and CDR2 YFSETQ. The CDR3 extends over 15 amino acids. Trimming shortened V by 2 bases and J by 2 bases, and 11 bases separated the two germline ends. The CDR3 sequence is CASSLQAGGNQPQHF. DNA for the CDR3: TGCGCCAGCAGCTTACAGGCAGGGGGCAATCAGCCCCAGCATTTT.

The chain has TRBV6-5 and TRBJ2-5, with D possibly TRBD1 on 6 matching bases. The germline CDR1 and CDR2 sequences are MNHEY and SVGAGI. The V gene lost 2 bases and the J gene lost 5 bases, with 15 bases spanning the gap. This CDR3 comprises 15 residues. The CDR3 spells CASSYEQGSWETQYF. The CDR3 DNA reads as TGTGCCAGCAGTTACGAACAGGGTAGTTGGGAGACCCAGTACTTC.

The chain has TRBV27 and TRBJ1-2, with a possible D match to TRBD1 (6 bases). CDR1 is MNHEY, CDR2 SMNVEV, per germline (reference sequence). The CDR3 runs to 15 residues. Between the trimmed V and J ends, which lost 5 bases and 4 bases, there was a span of 17 bases. This chain's CDR3 is CASSLTQGFSYGYTF. In DNA, the CDR3 is TGTGCCAGCAGTCTCACACAGGGATTCAGCTATGGCTACACCTTC.

This chain links TRBV10-2 with TRBJ2-1; D remains unclear. Germline CDR1 and CDR2: WSHSY and SAAADI. V was cut by 1 base and J by 9 bases, with 7 bases left in between. This CDR3 has 12 amino acids. The CDR3, as DNA: TGCGCCAGCAGTGAGTGGGGTGGTGAGCAGTTCTTC. Translated: CASSEWGGEQFF.

The rearrangement uses TRBV5-6 and TRBJ2-5, with 8 bases lining up with TRBD2. CDR1 is SGHDT, CDR2 YYEEEE, per germline. Trimming took 3 bases from V and 7 from J; bases not matched to a gene: 5. The CDR3 has 13 residues. The DNA for the CDR3 is TGTGCCAGCAGCTGGACCGGGAGGGGGACCCAGTACTTC. It translates to CASSWTGRGTQYF. Full variable domain (remainder filled in from reference TRBV5-6 and TRBJ2-5): DAGVTQSPTHLIKTRGQQVTLRCSPKSGHDTVSWYQQALGQGPQFIFQYYEEEERQRGNFPDRFSGHQFPNYSSELNVNALLLGDSALYLCASSWTGRGTQYFGPGTRLLVL.

V and J are TRBV15 and TRBJ1-6; possibly TRBD1 for D (5 bases). The CDR3 is made up of 15 amino acids. Trimming took 1 base from V and 9 from J, leaving 13 bases between them. Germline loops: CDR1 LNHNV, CDR2 YYDKDF (reference sequence). This CDR3 reads CATSRGRGEFSPLHF. CDR3 sequence (DNA): TGTGCCACCAGCAGAGGTCGGGGGGAGTTTTCACCCCTCCACTTT.